The 20 T cell receptor beta chains in this list originate from one sample, sequenced in a study of identifying expanded T cells in peripheral blood. Some clones are missing from TCRdb's copy, which holds only in-frame ones; the method was immunoSEQ multiplex PCR. The table records 75,000 to 90,000 clones, 84% of them present only once. The sequenced sample consisted of blood. Every receptor here comes from a person aged 18 to 70 in good health.

This rearrangement joins TRBV27 to TRBJ2-7, with a possible D match to TRBD2 (5 bases). The CDR3 runs to 14 residues. Trimming shortened V by 5 bases and J by 3 bases, and 14 bases separated the two germline ends. Germline-derived CDR1 and CDR2 are MNHEY and SMNVEV (reference sequence). The CDR3 region is CASSPRDPNYEQYF. In DNA form, the CDR3 reads TGTGCCAGCAGTCCCCGGGATCCCAACTACGAGCAGTACTTC.

The V and J genes are TRBV4-3 and TRBJ2-3; the D is unclear. This CDR3 contains 14 residues. The germline V and J ends were trimmed by 0 bases and 1 base, with 5 bases remaining between them. Germline CDR1 reads LGHNA; CDR2 reads YSLEER. CDR3 sequence (DNA): TGCGCCAGCAGCCAAGATATAGGCACAGATACGCAGTATTTT. This sequence encodes CASSQDIGTDTQYF.

This clone showed up many times. This chain uses TRBV7-2 with TRBJ1-2; possible D gene TRBD1, 5 bases. The germline V gene has CDR1 SGHTA and CDR2 FQGNSA. CDR3 length: 14 amino acids. Between the trimmed V and J ends, which lost 6 bases and 2 bases, there was a span of 13 bases. The CDR3 region is CASRGDGTNYGYTF. The DNA of the CDR3 is TGTGCCAGCAGGGGGGACGGTACGAACTATGGCTACACCTTC.

V and J are TRBV29-1 and TRBJ1-2; D is uncertain. The CDR3 loop spans 11 amino acids. The V gene's germline CDR1 is SQVTM and CDR2 ANQGSEA. V was trimmed by 7 bases and J by 1 base, leaving 7 bases between them. The CDR3 is CSGSDNYGYTF. DNA for the CDR3: TGCAGCGGGTCGGATAACTATGGCTACACCTTC. Supplemented by reference TRBV29-1 and TRBJ1-2, the full variable domain reads SAVISQKPSRDICQRGTSLTIQCQVDSQVTMMFWYRQQPGQSLTLIATANQGSEATYESGFVIDKFPISRPNLTFSTLTVSNMSPEDSSIYLCSGSDNYGYTFGSGTRLTVV.

In its sample, this clone was seen a few times. The rearrangement uses TRBV4-3 and TRBJ1-5, with D perhaps matching TRBD1 (6 bases). This CDR3 spans 13 amino acids. Per the germline V gene, CDR1 is LGHNA and CDR2 is YSLEER. V was trimmed by 0 bases and J by 9 bases, leaving 9 bases between them. The CDR3 loop reads CASSQDRGGPQHF. The CDR3 DNA reads as TGCGCCAGCAGCCAAGACAGGGGTGGGCCCCAGCATTTT.

CDR3 residues: CASSQLAVSSYNEQFF. The CDR3 coding sequence is TGTGCCAGCAGCCAGCTAGCAGTGAGCTCCTACAATGAGCAGTTCTTC. The V call is TRBV9, the J call TRBJ2-1, with D tentatively TRBD2 (5 bases). V shed 4 bases and J shed 0 bases, with 14 bases lying between them. CDR3 length: 16 amino acids. Per germline, CDR1 SGDLS and CDR2 YYNGEE.

V and J are TRBV5-4 and TRBJ1-2, with TRBD1 identical over 7 bases. Germline V lookup: CDR1 SGHNT, CDR2 YYREEE (reference sequence). The CDR3 sequence is 13 residues long. V dropped 4 bases and J dropped 4; count of bases not matched to a gene: 4. CDR3 in DNA: TGTGCCAGCAGCCTACGACAGGGCTATGGCTACACCTTC. Protein: CASSLRQGYGYTF.

This clone was found a few times. The chain joins TRBV4-2 to TRBJ2-4; 7 nucleotides line up with TRBD1. The CDR3 sequence is 14 residues long. The V and J ends lost 4 bases and 8 bases, in that order; junction bases with no gene match: 8. Germline V gene lookup returns CDR1 LGHNA and CDR2 YNFKEQ. The CDR3 nucleotides read TGTGCCAGCAGCCTAAACCTACAGGGGTACATTCAGTACTTC. Amino acids: CASSLNLQGYIQYF.

CDR3 protein: CASSSPGTGKDEQYF. The CDR3 coding sequence is TGTGCCAGCAGCAGCCCCGGGACAGGGAAGGACGAGCAGTACTTC. The chain is built from TRBV28 and TRBJ2-7; 9 nucleotides agree with TRBD1. The CDR3 has 15 residues. Trimming at V came to 6 bases and at J to 5 bases, leaving 11 bases not matched to a gene. Per germline, CDR1 MDHEN and CDR2 SYDVKM.

The J gene is TRBJ1-1, the V gene TRBV28; D is unclear. Trimming cost V 7 bases and J 0 bases, with 12 bases left between them. The length of the CDR3 is 14 residues. Germline loops: CDR1 MDHEN, CDR2 SYDVKM. The CDR3 reads CASTAPTVNTEAFF. In DNA form, the CDR3 reads TGTGCCAGCACCGCGCCGACCGTGAACACTGAAGCTTTCTTT.

CDR3 region: CASSSQGTIGYTF. As DNA, the CDR3 is TGTGCCAGCAGTTCTCAGGGTACTATTGGCTACACCTTC. This chain uses TRBV5-4 with TRBJ1-2, with TRBD1 as a possible D gene (5 bases). CDR3 length equals 13 residues. Germline CDR1 and CDR2: SGHNT and YYREEE (reference sequence). V was trimmed by 5 bases and J by 7 bases, leaving 15 bases between them.

The J gene is TRBJ2-1, the V gene TRBV28; 7 bases are shared with TRBD1. The CDR3 extends over 14 amino acids. Germline V gene sequence: CDR1 MDHEN, CDR2 SYDVKM. The V segment lost 5 bases and the J segment 2 bases; nucleotides outside the gene matches: 3. The CDR3 here is CASSKTGAYNEQFF. In nucleotides, the CDR3 is TGTGCCAGCAGTAAAACAGGGGCCTACAATGAGCAGTTCTTC. Filled out from reference TRBV28 and TRBJ2-1, the complete variable domain reads DVKVTQSSRYLVKRTGEKVFLECVQDMDHENMFWYRQDPGLGLRLIYFSYDVKMKEKGDIPEGYSVSREKKERFSLILESASTNQTSMYLCASSKTGAYNEQFFGPGTRLTVL.

As for this clone: Possible read error: a much larger clone is one base away. Other nucleotide sequences from this sample produce the same CDR3. This sequence joins TRBV9 and TRBJ2-7, with D possibly matching TRBD1 (6 bases). The V end was cut by 0 bases, the J end by 4 bases, with 14 bases between. The CDR3 loop spans 15 amino acids. Germline loops: CDR1 SGDLS, CDR2 YYNGEE. CDR3 protein: CASSVGPAGQYEQYF. The CDR3 DNA follows: TGTGCCAGCAGCGTAGGGCCAGCAGGACAGTACGAGCAGTACTTC.

The rearrangement links TRBV6-6 to TRBJ2-7, with D hard to call. CDR3 length equals 15 residues. Per the germline V gene, CDR1 is MNHNY and CDR2 is SVGAGI (reference sequence). V gave up 6 bases and J gave up 7 bases, with 22 bases separating them. The CDR3 region has the DNA TGTGCCAGCAGCTCCTTACGGACGGCTCTTGAGGAGCAGTACTTC. Residues: CASSSLRTALEEQYF.

The genes are TRBV15 and TRBJ2-3, with 8 bases lining up with TRBD2. There are 17 residues in the CDR3. Trimming removed 7 bases from V and 2 bases from J; junction bases left unmatched: 14. Germline assignment: CDR1 LNHNV and CDR2 YYDKDF (reference sequence). This chain's CDR3 is CATKAGGLETYTDTQYF. The CDR3, as DNA: TGTGCCACCAAGGCGGGAGGATTAGAGACTTACACAGATACGCAGTATTTT.

This rearrangement joins TRBV4-3 to TRBJ1-2, with 7 bases identical to TRBD1. The CDR3 covers 16 residues. CDR1 and CDR2 from the germline V gene are LGHNA and YSLEER. After removal of 2 bases from V and 3 bases from J, the junction contained 9 bases not matched to a gene. CDR3 bases: TGCGCCAGCAGCCAATATGAGGGACAGAAAGACTATGGCTACACCTTC. This codes for CASSQYEGQKDYGYTF.

CDR3 region: CASSIPGSGNQPQHF. The CDR3 bases are TGTGCCAGCAGCATTCCGGGCTCCGGGAATCAGCCCCAGCATTTT. This chain links TRBV7-2 with TRBJ1-5; D is ambiguous. The V and J ends lost 5 bases and 4 bases respectively, with 15 bases between them. Germline V CDR1 and CDR2: SGHTA, FQGNSA. The CDR3 is made up of 15 amino acids.

V usage is TRBV7-2 and J usage is TRBJ2-3, with 8 positions matching TRBD1. V shed 3 bases and J 4 bases; nucleotides not matched to a gene: 6. The CDR3 contains 15 residues. Germline lookup yields CDR1 SGHTA and CDR2 FQGNSA. The CDR3 DNA reads as TGTGCCAGCAGCTTGCGGACAGGGCCAGCAGATACGCAGTATTTT. It encodes CASSLRTGPADTQYF.

V is TRBV5-1 and J is TRBJ2-3, with D perhaps TRBD2 (5 bases). The CDR3 has 17 residues. V was pared by 6 bases and J by 4 bases, with 24 bases between. The germline gives CDR1 SGHRS, CDR2 YFSETQ. CDR3 coding DNA: TGCGCCAGCACTTCACCCCTCCGAGGGCCAAAACCAGATACGCAGTATTTT. Protein product: CASTSPLRGPKPDTQYF.

The CDR3 loop reads CASSFQRERNEQYF. The CDR3 DNA reads as TGTGCCAGCAGCTTCCAGCGGGAGCGGAACGAGCAGTACTTC. The rearrangement links TRBV7-9 to TRBJ2-7, with TRBD2 identical over 8 bases. Germline trimming cut 3 bases from V and 5 bases from J; bases unmatched to any gene: 6. Looked up from germline, CDR1 is SEHNR and CDR2 is FQNEAQ (reference sequence). The CDR3 has 14 amino acids.